The 27 T cell receptor beta chains in this list originate from one sample, sequenced in a study of blood T cell repertoires in COVID-19. Here immunoSEQ multiplex PCR was the method, and the copy in TCRdb shows in-frame clones only, minus some. The sample consists of about 240,000 clones, less than 90% of them appearing once. Sequenced sample: peripheral blood. These receptors were obtained from a man in his fifties or sixties with acute or convalescent COVID-19.

The J gene is TRBJ1-3, the V gene TRBV18; possible D gene TRBD1, 5 bases. The CDR3 runs to 16 residues. Between the trimmed V and J ends, which lost 3 bases and 0 bases, there was a span of 12 bases. Germline V gene data show CDR1 as KGHSH and CDR2 as LQKENI. CDR3 sequence reads: CASSPLDTLSGNTIYF. DNA of the CDR3: TGTGCCAGCTCACCCCTGGACACCCTCTCTGGAAACACCATATATTTT. Based on the CDR3 plus reference TRBV18 and TRBJ1-3, the full variable domain is NAGVMQNPRHLVRRRGQEARLRCSPMKGHSHVYWYRQLPEEGLKFMVYLQKENIIDESGMPKERFSAEFPKEGPSILRIQQVVRGDSAAYFCASSPLDTLSGNTIYFGEGSWLTVV.

The chain links TRBV4-2 to TRBJ1-2; D is perhaps TRBD1 (5 bases). This CDR3 spans 15 amino acids. The ends were cut back, 4 bases at V and 5 bases at J, with 17 bases in the middle. Per the germline V gene, CDR1 is LGHNA and CDR2 is YNFKEQ. The CDR3 DNA sequence: TGTGCCAGCAGCCTCTTGGTTGGGAGGGGATATGGCTACACCTTC. It is translated as CASSLLVGRGYGYTF.

The rearrangement uses TRBV7-2 and TRBJ1-1, with no clear D. The CDR3 extends over 14 amino acids. Germline values: CDR1 SGHTA, CDR2 FQGNSA. The V end was cut by 5 bases, the J end by 1 base, with 11 bases between. The CDR3 nucleotides read TGTGCCAGCAGCATCAGTGATTCGAACACTGAAGCTTTCTTT. This sequence encodes CASSISDSNTEAFF.

The chain links TRBV6-2 or TRBV6-3 to TRBJ2-1; D is possibly TRBD2 (6 bases). Trimming removed 4 bases from V and 6 bases from J, with 13 bases in between. The CDR3 is made up of 14 amino acids. Germline V gene data show CDR1 as MNHEY and CDR2 as SVGEGT. The CDR3 reads CASSSIGAGNEQFF. The CDR3 nucleotides are TGTGCCAGCAGTTCCATCGGAGCGGGCAATGAGCAGTTCTTC.

In this sample, this clone turned up a few times. The chain has TRBV6-5 and TRBJ1-1; D gene unclear. Germline V CDR1 and CDR2: MNHEY, SVGAGI. The CDR3 runs to 13 residues. V was shortened by 5 bases and J by 7 bases, with 14 bases between the two germline ends. CDR3 residues: CASSPRAGDEAFF. In DNA form, the CDR3 reads TGTGCCAGCAGTCCGCGTGCTGGAGATGAAGCTTTCTTT.

In its sample, this clone was seen a few times. This chain connects TRBV5-6 to TRBJ1-6, with 7 bases that match TRBD1. Germline CDR1 is SGHDT and CDR2 is YYEEEE. The CDR3 loop spans 15 amino acids. J lost 7 bases, V lost 4 bases, and 8 bases had no gene match. Here the CDR3 reads CASSNYRGPNSPLHF. The CDR3 DNA reads TGTGCCAGCAGCAACTACAGGGGACCAAATTCACCCCTCCACTTT.

The chain couples TRBV10-3 to TRBJ1-6; D is unresolved. Germline CDR1 and CDR2: ENHRY and SYGVKD. The CDR3 consists of 16 residues. V was shortened by 2 bases and J by 0 bases, with 8 bases between the two germline ends. For the CDR3, the DNA is TGTGCCATCAGTGAGCTACAGAGCTCCTATAATTCACCCCTCCACTTT. Translated, it gives CAISELQSSYNSPLHF.

This sequence joins TRBV30 and TRBJ1-1; 9 positions agree with TRBD1. V trimming: 0 bases; J trimming: 5 bases; junction bases outside the gene matches: 4. Per germline, CDR1 GTSNPN and CDR2 SVGIG (reference sequence). CDR3 size: 14 residues. The CDR3 DNA reads as TGTGCCTGGAGTGTAGACAGGGGGGGGACTGAAGCTTTCTTT. Translated: CAWSVDRGGTEAFF.

This chain links TRBV7-2 with TRBJ2-3, with D maybe TRBD2 (5 bases). V dropped 8 bases and J dropped 4 bases, with 10 bases sitting between them. The CDR3 is 12 amino acids. Germline V gene data show CDR1 as SGHTA and CDR2 as FQGNSA. This chain's CDR3 is CASGSSADTQYF. DNA for the CDR3: TGTGCCAGCGGGAGTTCAGCAGATACGCAGTATTTT. Using reference TRBV7-2 and TRBJ2-3 for the parts outside the CDR3, the full variable domain is GAGVSQSPSNKVTEKGKDVELRCDPISGHTALYWYRQSLGQGLEFLIYFQGNSAPDKSGLPSDRFSAERTGGSVSTLTIQRTQQEDSAVYLCASGSSADTQYFGPGTRLTVL.

The J gene is TRBJ1-5, the V gene TRBV30; 7 nucleotides agree with TRBD1. J lost 2 bases, V lost 5 bases, and 15 bases had no gene match. Germline V gene sequence: CDR1 GTSNPN, CDR2 SVGIG (reference sequence). This CDR3 region has 17 residues. CDR3 residues: CAWGGQRDGKGNQPQHF. DNA of the CDR3: TGTGCCTGGGGGGGACAGCGAGATGGAAAAGGCAATCAGCCCCAGCATTTT.

The chain links TRBV7-8 to TRBJ1-2; perhaps TRBD1 as D (5 bases). Germline loops: CDR1 SGHVS, CDR2 FQNEAQ. The CDR3 is made up of 14 amino acids. The germline V and J ends were trimmed by 5 bases and 4 bases, with 14 bases remaining between them. CDR3 sequence reads: CASSLGTAGYGYTF. CDR3 DNA sequence: TGTGCCAGCAGCCTTGGGACTGCGGGCTATGGCTACACCTTC. The variable domain in full, with the rest retrieved from reference TRBV7-8 and TRBJ1-2, is GAGVSQSPRYKVAKRGQDVALRCDPISGHVSLFWYQQALGQGPEFLTYFQNEAQLDKSGLPSDRFFAERPEGSVSTLKIQRTQQEDSAVYLCASSLGTAGYGYTFGSGTRLTVV.

The chain uses TRBV6-2 or TRBV6-3 and TRBJ1-1, with D tentatively TRBD1 (6 bases). The CDR3 runs 15 residues. Germline V gene lookup returns CDR1 MNHEY and CDR2 SVGEGT. With 5 bases removed from V and 3 bases from J, the gap between germline ends came to 16 bases. The CDR3 nucleotides are TGTGCCAGCAGTCCAGCAGGACAGATATACACTGAAGCTTTCTTT. This sequence encodes CASSPAGQIYTEAFF.

This chain joins TRBV3-1 (or the pseudogene TRBV3-2) and TRBJ1-3, with 7 nucleotides matching TRBD1. Trimming at V came to 1 base and at J to 5 bases, leaving 2 bases not matched to a gene. In germline, CDR1 is LGHDT, CDR2 YNNKEL (reference sequence). The CDR3 consists of 14 residues. CDR3 region: CASSQGQGRNTIYF. The CDR3 DNA sequence: TGTGCCAGCAGCCAAGGACAGGGAAGAAACACCATATATTTT.

V is TRBV19 and J is TRBJ2-1, with TRBD2 matching 10 bases. Germline CDR1 reads LNHDA; CDR2 reads SQIVND (reference sequence). The CDR3 loop spans 16 amino acids. V lost 0 bases and J lost 8; bases outside the gene matches: 7. The chain's CDR3 is CASSIDRTSGVDEQFF. In DNA, the CDR3 is TGTGCCAGTAGTATAGATCGGACTAGCGGAGTGGATGAGCAGTTCTTC.

V gene TRBV6-5 combines with J gene TRBJ1-1, with D hard to call. The germline CDR1 and CDR2 sequences are MNHEY and SVGAGI. The CDR3 is made up of 14 amino acids. Trimming shortened V by 4 bases and J by 5 bases, and 14 bases separated the two germline ends. DNA for the CDR3: TGTGCCAGCAGTTCTTACCCTCCGGGGACTGAAGCTTTCTTT. Its protein product is CASSSYPPGTEAFF.

The chain joins TRBV5-4 to TRBJ1-1; the match to TRBD1 covers 8 bases. V lost 4 bases and J lost 4; bases outside the gene matches: 9. CDR1 and CDR2 from the germline V gene are SGHNT and YYREEE (reference sequence). The CDR3 extends over 15 amino acids. The CDR3 sequence: CASSPGRGRLTEAFF. Here the CDR3 DNA reads TGTGCCAGCAGCCCGGGCAGGGGGCGGCTCACTGAAGCTTTCTTT. The full variable domain, its missing parts supplied by reference TRBV5-4 and TRBJ1-1, is ETGVTQSPTHLIKTRGQQVTLRCSSQSGHNTVSWYQQALGQGPQFIFQYYREEENGRGNFPPRFSGLQFPNYSSELNVNALELDDSALYLCASSPGRGRLTEAFFGQGTRLTVV.

V and J are TRBV10-3 and TRBJ2-3; 10 nucleotides align to TRBD2. The CDR3 is 16 residues long. Germline V gives CDR1 ENHRY, CDR2 SYGVKD. V trimming: 2 bases; J trimming: 4 bases; junction bases outside the gene matches: 6. CDR3 region: CAISEPPSGRPDTQYF. The CDR3 nucleotides are TGTGCCATCAGTGAGCCGCCTAGCGGGAGACCAGATACGCAGTATTTT.

This chain uses TRBV5-4 with TRBJ2-3, with a tentative D call TRBD2 (5 bases). CDR3 size: 14 residues. The germline V gene has CDR1 SGHNT and CDR2 YYREEE (reference sequence). V was cut by 3 bases and J by 8 bases, with 16 bases left in between. DNA for the CDR3: TGTGCCAGCAGCTCCCTAAGGGCTAGCACTACGCAGTATTTT. Its protein is CASSSLRASTTQYF.

The rearrangement uses TRBV5-1 and TRBJ1-5; D remains unclear. The CDR3 totals 13 residues. The germline V gene encodes CDR1 SGHRS and CDR2 YFSETQ. V was pared by 0 bases and J by 6 bases, with 7 bases between. CDR3 coding DNA: TGCGCCAGCAGCTTGGGCGGTCCTCAGCCCCAGCATTTT. This encodes CASSLGGPQPQHF. The full variable domain, rest sourced from reference TRBV5-1 and TRBJ1-5, is KAGVTQTPRYLIKTRGQQVTLSCSPISGHRSVSWYQQTPGQGLQFLFEYFSETQRNKGNFPGRFSGRQFSNSRSEMNVSTLELGDSALYLCASSLGGPQPQHFGDGTRLSIL.

The chain carries TRBV27 and TRBJ2-7, with 9 positions matching TRBD2. V was clipped by 6 bases and J by 6 bases; unmatched bases: 6. The length of the CDR3 is 13 residues. Germline CDR1 MNHEY, CDR2 SMNVEV (reference sequence). The CDR3 DNA reads as TGTGCCAGCAGGTTAGCGGGAGTTGCCGAGCAGTACTTC. Translated, it gives CASRLAGVAEQYF.

The chain carries TRBV9 and TRBJ2-1; the match to TRBD2 covers 7 bases. Trimming removed 0 bases from V and 4 bases from J; junction bases left unmatched: 4. This CDR3 comprises 15 residues. Germline-derived CDR1 and CDR2 are SGDLS and YYNGEE. The chain's CDR3 is CASSVGEGVYNEQFF. The DNA for the CDR3 is TGTGCCAGCAGCGTAGGGGAGGGTGTATACAATGAGCAGTTCTTC.

The gene calls are TRBV28 and TRBJ1-5; D is unresolved. The CDR3 totals 14 residues. V lost 10 bases and J 0 bases, leaving 13 bases between the germline ends. Germline CDR1 is MDHEN and CDR2 is SYDVKM. The CDR3 region is CATERQLSNQPQHF. The CDR3 bases are TGTGCCACCGAAAGACAACTTAGCAATCAGCCCCAGCATTTT.

The CDR3 is CASSQDGNRRYEQYF. CDR3 DNA: TGTGCCAGCAGCCAAGATGGAAATCGGAGATACGAGCAGTACTTC. The V call is TRBV4-2, the J call TRBJ2-7; D ambiguous. CDR3 length equals 15 residues. Germline loops: CDR1 LGHNA, CDR2 YNFKEQ. With 0 bases removed from V and 4 bases from J, the gap between germline ends came to 13 bases.

V is TRBV6-5 and J is TRBJ1-5; D uncertain. V dropped 2 bases and J dropped 5 bases, with 7 bases sitting between them. The CDR3 covers 13 residues. Germline V CDR1 and CDR2: MNHEY, SVGAGI. The CDR3 loop reads CASSYRRDQPQHF. Here the CDR3 DNA reads TGTGCCAGCAGTTACCGGCGGGATCAGCCCCAGCATTTT.

The chain combines TRBV19 with TRBJ2-7, with TRBD2 identical over 7 bases. The CDR3 totals 15 residues. The junction had 10 bases not matched to a gene; V was cut back by 6 bases and J by 2 bases. CDR1 LNHDA and CDR2 SQIVND come from the germline V gene (reference sequence). CDR3: CASRELLADTYEQYF. Written as DNA, the CDR3 is TGTGCCAGTAGAGAGCTGCTAGCGGATACCTACGAGCAGTACTTC.

The rearrangement joins TRBV5-1 to TRBJ1-6, with a possible D match to TRBD1 (5 bases). The V gene lost 4 bases and the J gene lost 9 bases, with 14 bases spanning the gap. This CDR3 is built from 14 residues. Per germline, CDR1 SGHRS and CDR2 YFSETQ. CDR3 sequence: CASSARGEVSPLHF. CDR3 nucleotides: TGCGCCAGCAGCGCAAGAGGGGAGGTTTCACCCCTCCACTTT.

The rearrangement links TRBV28 to TRBJ1-5; tentatively, D is TRBD1 (6 bases). The V gene's germline CDR1 is MDHEN and CDR2 SYDVKM. The CDR3 spans 13 residues. The germline V and J ends were trimmed by 4 bases and 6 bases, with 10 bases remaining between them. CDR3 sequence: CASSSQGAQPQHF. Written as DNA, the CDR3 is TGTGCCAGCAGTTCACAGGGAGCTCAGCCCCAGCATTTT.